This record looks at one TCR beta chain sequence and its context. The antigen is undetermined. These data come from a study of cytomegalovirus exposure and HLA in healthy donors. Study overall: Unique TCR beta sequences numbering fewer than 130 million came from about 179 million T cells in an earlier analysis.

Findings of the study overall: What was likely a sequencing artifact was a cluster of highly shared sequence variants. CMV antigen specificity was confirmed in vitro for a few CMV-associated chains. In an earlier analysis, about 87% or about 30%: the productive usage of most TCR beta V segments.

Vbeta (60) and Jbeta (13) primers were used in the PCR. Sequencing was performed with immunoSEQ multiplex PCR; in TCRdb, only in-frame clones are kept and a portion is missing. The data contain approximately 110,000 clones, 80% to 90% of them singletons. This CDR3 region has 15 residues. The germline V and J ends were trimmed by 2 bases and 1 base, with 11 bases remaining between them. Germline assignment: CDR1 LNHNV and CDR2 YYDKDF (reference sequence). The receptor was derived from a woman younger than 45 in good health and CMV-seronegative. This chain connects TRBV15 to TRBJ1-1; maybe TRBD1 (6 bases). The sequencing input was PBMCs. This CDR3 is CATSRFLDRNTEAFF. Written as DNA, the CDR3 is TGTGCCACCAGCAGATTCCTGGACAGGAACACTGAAGCTTTCTTT.